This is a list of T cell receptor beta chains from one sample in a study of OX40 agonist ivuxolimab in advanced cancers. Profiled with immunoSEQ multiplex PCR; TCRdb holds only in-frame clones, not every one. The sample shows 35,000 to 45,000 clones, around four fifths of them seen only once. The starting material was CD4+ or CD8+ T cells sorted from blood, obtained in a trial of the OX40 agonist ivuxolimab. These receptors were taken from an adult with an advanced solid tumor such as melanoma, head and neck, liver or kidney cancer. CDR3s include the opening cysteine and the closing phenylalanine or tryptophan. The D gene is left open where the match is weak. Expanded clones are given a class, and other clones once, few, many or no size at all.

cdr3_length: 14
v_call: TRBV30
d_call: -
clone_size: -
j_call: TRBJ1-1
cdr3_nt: TGTGCCAGTAGGCAGGGGACCATGAACACTGAAGCTTTCTTT
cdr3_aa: CASRQGTMNTEAFF

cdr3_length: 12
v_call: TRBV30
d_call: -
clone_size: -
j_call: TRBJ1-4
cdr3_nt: TGTGCCTGGAGTGAACAGCGTGAAAAACTGTTTTTT
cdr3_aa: CAWSEQREKLFF

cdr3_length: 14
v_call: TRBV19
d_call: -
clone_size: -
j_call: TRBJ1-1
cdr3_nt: TGTGCCAGTAGTATAGTAGGCACCGGGACCGAAGCTTTCTTT
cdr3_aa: CASSIVGTGTEAFF

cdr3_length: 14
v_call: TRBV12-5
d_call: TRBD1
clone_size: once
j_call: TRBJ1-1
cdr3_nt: TGTGCTAGTGGTTCGGGACAGGGGGAATCCCTGGCTTTCTTT
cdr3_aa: CASGSGQGESLAFF

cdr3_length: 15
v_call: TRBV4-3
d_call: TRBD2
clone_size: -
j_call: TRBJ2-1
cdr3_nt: TGCGCCAGCAGCCAAGAAGGACTAGCGGGGAATGAGCAGTTCTTC
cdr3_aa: CASSQEGLAGNEQFF

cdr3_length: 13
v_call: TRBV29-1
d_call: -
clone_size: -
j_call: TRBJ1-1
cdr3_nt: TGCAGCGTTGTCGAGGCTTTGGGGTCTGAAGCTTTCTTT
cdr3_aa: CSVVEALGSEAFF

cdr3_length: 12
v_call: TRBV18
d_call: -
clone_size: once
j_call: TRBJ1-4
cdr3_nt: TGTGCCAGCTCACCACTTGGCGAAAAACTGTTTTTT
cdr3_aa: CASSPLGEKLFF

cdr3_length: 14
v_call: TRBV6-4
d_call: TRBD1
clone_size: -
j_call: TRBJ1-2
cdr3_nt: TGTGCCAGCAGCCCAGGGGGGGATAACTATGGCTACACCTTC
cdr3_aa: CASSPGGDNYGYTF

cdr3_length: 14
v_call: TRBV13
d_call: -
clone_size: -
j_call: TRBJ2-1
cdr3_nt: TGTGCCAGCAGCCTGGCCGGGATCCACAATGAGCAGTTCTTC
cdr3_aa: CASSLAGIHNEQFF

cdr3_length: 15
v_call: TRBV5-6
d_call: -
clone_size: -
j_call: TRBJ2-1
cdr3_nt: TGTGCCAGCAGCTTGGAGGCGGGACCTTACAATGAGCAGTTCTTC
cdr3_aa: CASSLEAGPYNEQFF

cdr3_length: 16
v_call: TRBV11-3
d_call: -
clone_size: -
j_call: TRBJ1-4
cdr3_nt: TGTGCCAGCAGCTTAGACGTCGATGTAACTAATGAAAAACTGTTTTTT
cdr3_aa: CASSLDVDVTNEKLFF

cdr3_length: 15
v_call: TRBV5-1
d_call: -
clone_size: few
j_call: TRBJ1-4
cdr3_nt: TGCGCCAGCAGCAATTCGGGACAAACCCATGAAAAACTGTTTTTT
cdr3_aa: CASSNSGQTHEKLFF

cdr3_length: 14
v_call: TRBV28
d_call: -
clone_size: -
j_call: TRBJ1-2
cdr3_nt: TGTGCCAGCAGTCAAGGCGACTTGGCGGGAGGCTACACCTTC
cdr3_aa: CASSQGDLAGGYTF

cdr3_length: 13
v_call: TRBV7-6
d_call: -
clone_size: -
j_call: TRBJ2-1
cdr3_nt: TGTGCCAGCAGTTCTAACAGGATTGGTGAGCAGTTCTTC
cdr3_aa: CASSSNRIGEQFF

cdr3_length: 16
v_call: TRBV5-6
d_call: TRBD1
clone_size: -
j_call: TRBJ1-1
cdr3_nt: TGTGCCAGCAGCTTCAACAGGGGGCAAATCAACACTGAAGCTTTCTTT
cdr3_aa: CASSFNRGQINTEAFF

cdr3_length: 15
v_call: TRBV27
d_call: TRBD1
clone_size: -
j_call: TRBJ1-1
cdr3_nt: TGTGCCAGCAGTCGGAACAGGGGGCGAAACACTGAAGCTTTCTTT
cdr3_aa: CASSRNRGRNTEAFF

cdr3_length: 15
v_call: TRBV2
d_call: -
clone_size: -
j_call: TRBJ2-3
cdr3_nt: TGTGCCAGCAGTGAACAGGGGACAAGCACAGATACGCAGTATTTT
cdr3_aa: CASSEQGTSTDTQYF

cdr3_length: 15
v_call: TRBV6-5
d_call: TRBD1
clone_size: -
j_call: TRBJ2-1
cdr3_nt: TGTGCCAGCAGTCCGGACAGGGGGACCTACAATGAGCAGTTCTTC
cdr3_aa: CASSPDRGTYNEQFF

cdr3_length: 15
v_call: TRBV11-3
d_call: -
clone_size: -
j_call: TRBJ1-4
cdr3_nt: TGTGCCAGCAGCTTAGGGAGGCGGAGTAATGAAAAACTGTTTTTT
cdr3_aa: CASSLGRRSNEKLFF

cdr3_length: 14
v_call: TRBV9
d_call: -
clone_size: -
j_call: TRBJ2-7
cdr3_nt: TGTGCCAGCGGCAACACAGGTCAGGCCTACGAGCAGTACTTC
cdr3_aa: CASGNTGQAYEQYF

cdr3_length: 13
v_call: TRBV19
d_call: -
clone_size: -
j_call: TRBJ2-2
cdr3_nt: TGTGCCAGTAGGACAGACTCGGGTGGGGAGCTGTTTTTT
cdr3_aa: CASRTDSGGELFF

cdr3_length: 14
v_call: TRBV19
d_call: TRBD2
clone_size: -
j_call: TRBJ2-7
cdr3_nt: TGTGCCAGTAGTATGGTTGCGGGAGCCTACGAGCAGTACTTC
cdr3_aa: CASSMVAGAYEQYF

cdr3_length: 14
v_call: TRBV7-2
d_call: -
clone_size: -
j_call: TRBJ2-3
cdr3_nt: TGTGCCAGCAGCTTAGCCCCTAGATCAGATACGCAGTATTTT
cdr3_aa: CASSLAPRSDTQYF

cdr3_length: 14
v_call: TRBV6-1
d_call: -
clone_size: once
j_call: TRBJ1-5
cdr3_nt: TGTGCCAGCAGAACCATGGTCGTGACTGGGCCCCAGCATTTT
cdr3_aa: CASRTMVVTGPQHF

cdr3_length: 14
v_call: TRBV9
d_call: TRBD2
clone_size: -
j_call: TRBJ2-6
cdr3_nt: TGTGCCAGCAGCGTCGGGATCTTGGGAGGGGCCCTGACTTTC
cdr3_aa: CASSVGILGGALTF

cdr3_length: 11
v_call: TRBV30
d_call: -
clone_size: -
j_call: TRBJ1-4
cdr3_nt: TGTGGAGGGGAGAATGGGGAAAAACTGTTTTTT
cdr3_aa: CGGENGEKLFF

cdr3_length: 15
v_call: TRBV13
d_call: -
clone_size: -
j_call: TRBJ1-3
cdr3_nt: TGTGCCAGCACCAAAGTCGGGGGATCTGGAAACACCATATATTTT
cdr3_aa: CASTKVGGSGNTIYF

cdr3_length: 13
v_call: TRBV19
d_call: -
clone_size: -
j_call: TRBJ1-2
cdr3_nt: TGTGCCAGTAGCCCGACAGAGACCTATGGCTACACCTTC
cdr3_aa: CASSPTETYGYTF

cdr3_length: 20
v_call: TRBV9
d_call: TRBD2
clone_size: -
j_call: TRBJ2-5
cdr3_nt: TGTGCCAGCAGCGTAGGACTAGCGGGAGTAGAGAGGGTGGGCCAAGAGACCCAGTACTTC
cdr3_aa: CASSVGLAGVERVGQETQYF

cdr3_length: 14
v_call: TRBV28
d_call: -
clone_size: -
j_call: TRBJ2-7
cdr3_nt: TGTGCCAGCACCGAGGGGGGAAGCTCCTACGAGCAGTACTTC
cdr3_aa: CASTEGGSSYEQYF

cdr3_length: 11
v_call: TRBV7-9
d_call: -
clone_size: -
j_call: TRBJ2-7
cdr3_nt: TGTGCCAGCAGCCCGGGCTACGAGCAGTACTTC
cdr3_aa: CASSPGYEQYF

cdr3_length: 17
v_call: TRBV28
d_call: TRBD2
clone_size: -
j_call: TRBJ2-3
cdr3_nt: TGTGCCAGCAGTTTATGGACTGGCGGGAGCGGTACAGATACGCAGTATTTT
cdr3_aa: CASSLWTGGSGTDTQYF

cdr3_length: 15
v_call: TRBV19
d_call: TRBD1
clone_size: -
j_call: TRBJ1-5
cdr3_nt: TGTGCCAGTAGTACGGACAGGGGAGGCAATCAGCCCCAGCATTTT
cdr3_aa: CASSTDRGGNQPQHF

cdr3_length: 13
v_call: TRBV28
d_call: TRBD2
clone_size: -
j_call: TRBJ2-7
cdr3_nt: TGTGCCAGCCAACTAGCGGGGACCTACGAGCAGTACTTC
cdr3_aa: CASQLAGTYEQYF

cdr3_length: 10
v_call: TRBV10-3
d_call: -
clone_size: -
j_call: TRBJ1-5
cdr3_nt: TGTGCCATTGATCCGGGACGACCAAGTTTT
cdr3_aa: CAIDPGRPSF

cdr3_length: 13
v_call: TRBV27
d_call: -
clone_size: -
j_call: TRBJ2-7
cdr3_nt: TGTGCCAGCAGAGGGTCTAGCGTGTACGAGCAGTACTTC
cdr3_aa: CASRGSSVYEQYF

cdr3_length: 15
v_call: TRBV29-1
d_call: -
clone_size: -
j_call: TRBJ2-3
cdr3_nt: TGCAGCGTTGTTGCCTGGGATTCGAGGTTCGGTACGCAGTATTTT
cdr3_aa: CSVVAWDSRFGTQYF

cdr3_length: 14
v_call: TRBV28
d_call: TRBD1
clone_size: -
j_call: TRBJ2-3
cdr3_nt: TGTGCCAGCAGAGTGACAGGGAGAACAGATACGCAGTATTTT
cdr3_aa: CASRVTGRTDTQYF

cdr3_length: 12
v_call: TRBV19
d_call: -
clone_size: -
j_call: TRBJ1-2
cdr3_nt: TGTGCCAGTAGTGAGCAGAACTATGGCTACACCTTC
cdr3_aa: CASSEQNYGYTF

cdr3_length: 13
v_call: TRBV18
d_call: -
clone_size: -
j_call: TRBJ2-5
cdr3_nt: TGTGCCAGCTCCCTGCAGGGGTCGTCTGAGCAGTACTTC
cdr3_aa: CASSLQGSSEQYF

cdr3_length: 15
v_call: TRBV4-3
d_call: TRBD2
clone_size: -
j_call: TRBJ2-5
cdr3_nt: TGCGCCAGCAGCCAAGTCGCTAGCGGGAAAGAGACCCAGTACTTC
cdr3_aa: CASSQVASGKETQYF

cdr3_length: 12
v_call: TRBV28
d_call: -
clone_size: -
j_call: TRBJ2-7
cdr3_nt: TGTGCCAGCAGTTTCCGACAGTACGAGCAGTACTTC
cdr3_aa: CASSFRQYEQYF

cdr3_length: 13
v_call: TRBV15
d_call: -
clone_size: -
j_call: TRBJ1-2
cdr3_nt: TGTGCCACCAGCAGAGGGGCACCCTATGGCTACACCTTC
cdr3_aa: CATSRGAPYGYTF

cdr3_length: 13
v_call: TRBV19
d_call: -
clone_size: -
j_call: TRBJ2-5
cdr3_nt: TGTGCCAGTAGTGACATACTCCAAGAGACCCAGTACTTC
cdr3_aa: CASSDILQETQYF

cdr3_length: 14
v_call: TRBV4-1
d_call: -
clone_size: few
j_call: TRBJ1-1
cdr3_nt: TGCGCCAGCAGCCAAGATGAGGGGATAGCTGAAGCTTTCTTT
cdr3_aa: CASSQDEGIAEAFF